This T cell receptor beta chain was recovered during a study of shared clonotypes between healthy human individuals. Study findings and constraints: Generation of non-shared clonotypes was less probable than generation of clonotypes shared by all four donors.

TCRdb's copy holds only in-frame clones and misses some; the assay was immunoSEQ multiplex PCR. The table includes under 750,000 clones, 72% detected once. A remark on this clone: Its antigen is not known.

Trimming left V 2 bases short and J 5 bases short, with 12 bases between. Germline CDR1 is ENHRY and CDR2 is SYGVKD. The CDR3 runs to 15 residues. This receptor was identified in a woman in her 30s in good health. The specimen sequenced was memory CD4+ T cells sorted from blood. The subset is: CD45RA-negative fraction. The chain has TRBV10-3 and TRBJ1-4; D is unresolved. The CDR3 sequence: CAISELSAENEKLFF. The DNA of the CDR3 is TGTGCCATCAGTGAGCTTAGTGCCGAGAATGAAAAACTGTTTTTT.